Following are 30 T cell receptor beta chains from one sample sequenced in a study of T cells in Graves' hyperthyroidism and ophthalmopathy. It was RNA transcripts that yielded the amplified TCR beta CDR3 regions. The TCR CDR3 first-round RT-PCR relied on the HTBI primer set. Each CDR3 protein is one row after TCRdb ran MiXCR on the multiplex PCR reads. The sample comprises 200,000 to 300,000 distinct CDR3 sequences, about a sixth of which are singletons, and more than 25% rests with the top ten. The sample comprised blood. The source of these receptors is a woman aged 18-29 years with Graves' ophthalmopathy.

There are many counts of this clonotype. This chain joins TRBV7-9 and TRBJ2-1, with D possibly TRBD2 on 6 matching bases. Trimming took 2 bases from V and 0 from J, leaving 17 bases between them. There are 18 residues in the CDR3. Germline V lookup: CDR1 SEHNR, CDR2 FQNEAQ (reference sequence). The CDR3 DNA reads as TGTGCCAGCAGCTTACGGTGGGGCGGGACCACCTCCTACAATGAGCAGTTCTTC. Its protein product is CASSLRWGGTTSYNEQFF.

This clonotype has at least ten counts. The chain is built from TRBV6-1 and TRBJ2-1, with D perhaps being TRBD1 or TRBD2 (5 bases each). The CDR3 runs to 19 residues. V was clipped by 5 bases and J by 6 bases, with 29 bases between them. Germline lookup yields CDR1 MNHNS and CDR2 SASEGT. This CDR3 is CASSPKRTSDRSQVNEQFF. Here the CDR3 DNA reads TGTGCCAGCAGTCCAAAGCGGACTTCCGATAGATCACAGGTCAATGAGCAGTTCTTC.

This clonotype turned up a few times. The chain recombines TRBV19 with TRBJ1-1; no reliable D call. Germline V gene data show CDR1 as LNHDA and CDR2 as SQIVND (reference sequence). The CDR3 sequence is 13 residues long. With 7 bases removed from V and 0 bases from J, the gap between germline ends came to 9 bases. The CDR3 loop is CASTGRMNTEAFF. For the CDR3, the DNA is TGTGCCAGTACAGGCCGCATGAACACTGAAGCTTTCTTT.

This clonotype was observed a few times. The rearrangement joins TRBV4-3 to TRBJ2-2; TRBD2 matches at 9 bases. J lost 6 bases, V lost 3 bases, and 11 bases had no gene match. CDR1 is LGHNA and CDR2 is YSLEER in the germline V gene. The CDR3 runs 17 residues. This chain's CDR3 is CASSHPGLAGLAGELFF. CDR3 coding DNA: TGCGCCAGCAGCCACCCTGGGCTAGCGGGATTGGCCGGGGAGCTGTTTTTT.

This clonotype was seen ten or more times. The chain has TRBV30 and TRBJ1-4; maybe TRBD1 (5 bases). The CDR3 consists of 13 residues. The V gene lost 6 bases and the J gene lost 2 bases, with 10 bases spanning the gap. The germline gives CDR1 GTSNPN, CDR2 SVGIG (reference sequence). For the CDR3, the DNA is TGTGCCTGCAACCGGGACACTAATGAAAAACTGTTTTTT. Translation gives CACNRDTNEKLFF.

This clonotype showed up many times. The chain combines TRBV12-3 or TRBV12-4 with TRBJ1-1; no reliable D call. This CDR3 contains 13 residues. Trimming took 5 bases from V and 3 from J, leaving 10 bases between them. CDR3 in amino acids: CASSPRPDTEAFF. The CDR3 DNA is TGTGCCAGCAGTCCCCGACCCGACACTGAAGCTTTCTTT.

Relative to its sample, this clonotype is medium-sized (0.01 to 0.1%). The chain recombines TRBV6-1 with TRBJ1-5; D gene uncertain. Germline-derived CDR1 and CDR2 are MNHNS and SASEGT. The CDR3 totals 12 residues. The germline V and J ends were trimmed by 5 bases and 1 base, with 3 bases remaining between them. CDR3 sequence: CASSHSNQPQHF. In nucleotides, the CDR3 is TGTGCCAGCAGTCACAGCAATCAGCCCCAGCATTTT.

Many counts were recorded for this clonotype. The chain joins TRBV3-1 to TRBJ1-5, with D unresolved. This CDR3 has 13 amino acids. Looked up from germline, CDR1 is LGHDT and CDR2 is YNNKEL (reference sequence). V lost 3 bases and J 6 bases, leaving 9 bases between the germline ends. The CDR3 DNA is TGTGCCAGCAGCCACCTCGGGGTTCAGCCCCAGCATTTT. Translating it yields CASSHLGVQPQHF. Supplemented by reference TRBV3-1 and TRBJ1-5, the full variable domain reads DTAVSQTPKYLVTQMGNDKSIKCEQNLGHDTMYWYKQDSKKFLKIMFSYNNKELIINETVPNRFSPKSPDKAHLNLHINSLELGDSAVYFCASSHLGVQPQHFGDGTRLSIL.

This clonotype was seen ten or more times. The chain couples TRBV20-1 to TRBJ1-1; no clear D gene. V shed 6 bases and J shed 4 bases, with 6 bases lying between them. This CDR3 is 10 amino acids long. Germline assignment: CDR1 DFQATT and CDR2 SNEGSKA (reference sequence). The CDR3 DNA reads as TGCAGTGCGGGGATCACTGAAGCTTTCTTT. Translating gives CSAGITEAFF.

This clonotype was detected ten times or more. The V and J genes are TRBV9 and TRBJ2-7; 8 nucleotides agree with TRBD1. The CDR3 loop spans 16 amino acids. Germline CDR1 SGDLS, CDR2 YYNGEE. V lost 0 bases to trimming and J lost 2 bases; unmatched junction nucleotides: 7. The CDR3 protein is CASSVGPQGAAYEQYF. Written as DNA, the CDR3 is TGTGCCAGCAGCGTAGGTCCCCAGGGGGCGGCCTACGAGCAGTACTTC.

This clonotype has a count of ten or more. The rearrangement uses TRBV29-1 and TRBJ1-1; no clear D gene. Trimming shortened V by 3 bases and J by 2 bases, and 16 bases separated the two germline ends. There are 15 residues in the CDR3. Germline lookup yields CDR1 SQVTM and CDR2 ANQGSEA. CDR3 sequence: CSVDKPQLPNTEAFF. Written as DNA, the CDR3 is TGCAGCGTTGATAAACCCCAACTCCCAAACACTGAAGCTTTCTTT.

About this clonotype itself: Because the CDR3 is missing its conserved closing phenylalanine or tryptophan, this is likely a read error. The genes are TRBV27 and TRBJ2-7; D gene ambiguous. Looked up from germline, CDR1 is MNHEY and CDR2 is SMNVEV (reference sequence). This CDR3 region has 14 residues. V was clipped by 5 bases and J by 3 bases, with 14 bases between them. CDR3 coding DNA: TGTGCCAGCAGTCTAGGAAAAAGCGACTACGAGCAGTACCTC. This sequence encodes CASSLGKSDYEQYL.

The chain joins TRBV5-6 to TRBJ2-1; 11 bases match TRBD1. V lost 2 bases to trimming and J lost 6 bases; unmatched junction nucleotides: 4. The CDR3 sequence is 15 residues long. Germline V gene data show CDR1 as SGHDT and CDR2 as YYEEEE. The CDR3 sequence is CASSFAGTGGNEQFF. As DNA, the CDR3 is TGTGCCAGCAGCTTTGCTGGGACAGGGGGCAATGAGCAGTTCTTC.

Ten or more counts support this clonotype. CDR3 nucleotides: TGTGCCATCAGTGACAGGGAGGGCGATGGCTACACCTTC. Amino acids: CAISDREGDGYTF. This sequence joins TRBV10-3 and TRBJ1-2; D possibly corresponds to TRBD1 (5 bases). Germline V gene lookup returns CDR1 ENHRY and CDR2 SYGVKD. V lost 3 bases and J lost 6, with 11 bases in between. This CDR3 has 13 residues.

Notes on this clonotype: A much larger clone is a single base away; this may be a read error. V gene TRBV5-1 combines with J gene TRBJ2-7; 12 bases fit TRBD1. This CDR3 spans 14 amino acids. Germline trimming cut 4 bases from V and 9 bases from J; bases unmatched to any gene: 8. Germline assignment: CDR1 SGHRS and CDR2 YFSETQ. CDR3 sequence reads: CASSMGQGAFGQYF. The CDR3 coding sequence is TGCGCCAGCAGCATGGGACAGGGGGCTTTCGGGCAGTACTTC. Based on the CDR3 plus reference TRBV5-1 and TRBJ2-7, the full variable domain is KAGVTQTPRYLIKTRGQQVTLSCSPISGHRSVSWYQQTPGQGLQFLFEYFSETQRNKGNFPGRFSGRQFSNSRSEMNVSTLELGDSALYLCASSMGQGAFGQYFGPGTRLTVT.

This clonotype was seen ten or more times. This rearrangement joins TRBV29-1 to TRBJ2-7, with no clear D. The CDR3 length is 12 residues. Deletions cut 2 bases from V and 3 bases from J, with 8 bases between. Per the germline V gene, CDR1 is SQVTM and CDR2 is ANQGSEA. This CDR3 is CSVEMDGYEQYF. DNA of the CDR3: TGCAGCGTTGAAATGGACGGCTACGAGCAGTACTTC.

The rearrangement joins TRBV14 to TRBJ1-6, with D uncertain. V was clipped by 7 bases and J by 3 bases, with 7 bases between them. Germline V lookup: CDR1 SGHDN, CDR2 FVKESK. This CDR3 comprises 13 residues. The CDR3: CASNDNYNSPLHF. CDR3 nucleotides: TGTGCCAGCAATGATAACTATAATTCACCCCTCCACTTT.

This clonotype has ten or more counts. The chain links TRBV10-3 to TRBJ2-7; D remains ambiguous. This CDR3 comprises 12 residues. V lost 5 bases and J lost 6, with 11 bases in between. Germline CDR1 ENHRY, CDR2 SYGVKD. The CDR3 bases are TGTGCCATCAGTTCGACCCCGGGCGAGCAGTACTTC. Protein product: CAISSTPGEQYF.

This clonotype was picked up a small number of times. V and J are TRBV7-9 and TRBJ2-7, with a tentative D call TRBD1 (6 bases). The germline V gene encodes CDR1 SEHNR and CDR2 FQNEAQ (reference sequence). This CDR3 has 17 residues. Between the trimmed V and J ends, which lost 5 bases and 0 bases, there was a span of 20 bases. CDR3 protein: CASSQRGWGSPSYEQYF. CDR3 DNA: TGTGCCAGCAGCCAGAGGGGGTGGGGCAGCCCCTCCTACGAGCAGTACTTC.

This clonotype was recorded many times. V and J are TRBV10-2 and TRBJ2-1; 9 bases fit TRBD1. Trimming at V came to 2 bases and at J to 8 bases, leaving 4 bases not matched to a gene. The germline V gene encodes CDR1 WSHSY and CDR2 SAAADI. The CDR3 length is 14 residues. The CDR3 DNA reads TGCGCCAGCAGTGAGGCTAGGACAGGGGATGAGCAGTTCTTC. As protein: CASSEARTGDEQFF.

In its sample, this clonotype was seen many times. The chain carries TRBV5-1 and TRBJ1-1, with D perhaps TRBD1 (5 bases). This CDR3 is 15 amino acids long. Trimming shortened V by 0 bases and J by 6 bases, and 15 bases separated the two germline ends. Germline CDR1 and CDR2: SGHRS and YFSETQ. CDR3: CASSLVQAGRSEAFF. CDR3 in DNA: TGCGCCAGCAGCTTGGTACAGGCGGGTAGGTCTGAAGCTTTCTTT.

This clonotype was recorded at least ten times. DNA for the CDR3: TGTGCCAGCACCCCGAGATTCAGACAGGGGGTCTCCTACAATGAGCAGTTCTTC. Translated, it gives CASTPRFRQGVSYNEQFF. The V call is TRBV6-1, the J call TRBJ2-1, with 9 bases that match TRBD1. In germline, CDR1 is MNHNS, CDR2 SASEGT. The CDR3 length is 18 residues. V shed 7 bases and J 0 bases; nucleotides not matched to a gene: 13.

This clonotype appeared many times. The V and J genes are TRBV20-1 and TRBJ2-7; 13 bases are shared with TRBD2. The germline V gene encodes CDR1 DFQATT and CDR2 SNEGSKA (reference sequence). This CDR3 has 18 amino acids. V shed 5 bases, J shed 0 bases, and the junction held 13 bases outside the gene matches. This CDR3 is CSAGGPGLAGLSSYEQYF. The CDR3 DNA is TGCAGTGCTGGGGGACCGGGACTAGCGGGACTAAGCTCCTACGAGCAGTACTTC.

This clonotype has ten or more counts. Here the CDR3 DNA reads TGTGCCAGCAGCGCAAGCCCCGGGACGGGATACGAGCAGTACTTC. Protein: CASSASPGTGYEQYF. This chain joins TRBV9 and TRBJ2-7, with D tentatively TRBD1 or TRBD2 (5 bases each). The V gene's germline CDR1 is SGDLS and CDR2 YYNGEE. V was shortened by 3 bases and J by 4 bases, with 17 bases between the two germline ends. The CDR3 totals 15 residues.

This clonotype was detected a few times. The rearrangement uses TRBV7-9 and TRBJ2-1; D remains unclear. This CDR3 is 13 amino acids long. CDR1 SEHNR and CDR2 FQNEAQ come from the germline V gene (reference sequence). V lost 7 bases to trimming and J lost 7 bases, with 14 bases between them. The CDR3, as DNA: TGTGCCAGCATGCGACTGGCTTGGAATGAGCAGTTCTTC. It is translated as CASMRLAWNEQFF. The full variable domain, with the rest looked up from reference TRBV7-9 and TRBJ2-1, is DTGVSQNPRHKITKRGQNVTFRCDPISEHNRLYWYRQTLGQGPEFLTYFQNEAQLEKSRLLSDRFSAERPKGSFSTLEIQRTEQGDSAMYLCASMRLAWNEQFFGPGTRLTVL.

Of note for this clonotype: It is unclear where the CDR3 begins or ends on the DNA, so no DNA is shown, and the CDR3 is as TCRdb lists it. The V and J genes are TRBV12-3 or TRBV12-4 and TRBJ1-2. The CDR3 contains 23 residues when both ends are counted. CDR3 region: CASTNQTSMYLCASRQQNYGYTF.

The table lists this clonotype with many counts. The V and J genes are TRBV30 and TRBJ2-7; 10 bases fit TRBD1. Germline CDR1 reads GTSNPN; CDR2 reads SVGIG (reference sequence). V was clipped by 3 bases and J by 6 bases; unmatched bases: 8. The CDR3 is 14 residues long. The DNA for the CDR3 is TGTGCCTGGAGGGCGACAGGGGGCTTTGGCGAGCAGTACTTC. It encodes CAWRATGGFGEQYF.

This clonotype has ten or more counts. The rearrangement joins TRBV27 to TRBJ1-5; perhaps TRBD1 as D (6 bases). The germline gives CDR1 MNHEY, CDR2 SMNVEV (reference sequence). This CDR3 contains 15 residues. V was trimmed by 5 bases and J by 7 bases, leaving 18 bases between them. The CDR3 region is CASSALAGAVQPQHF. The CDR3 nucleotides read TGTGCCAGCAGTGCCCTGGCAGGGGCAGTACAGCCCCAGCATTTT.

This clonotype was observed many times. The V call is TRBV28, the J call TRBJ1-1; unclear D gene. Germline V CDR1 and CDR2: MDHEN, SYDVKM. The CDR3 sequence is 13 residues long. The ends were cut back, 3 bases at V and 8 bases at J, with 13 bases in the middle. CDR3 coding DNA: TGTGCCAGCAGTTTTGAGGCTTACCAAGAAGCTTTCTTT. Encoded protein: CASSFEAYQEAFF. Variable domain in full (rest from reference TRBV28 and TRBJ1-1): DVKVTQSSRYLVKRTGEKVFLECVQDMDHENMFWYRQDPGLGLRLIYFSYDVKMKEKGDIPEGYSVSREKKERFSLILESASTNQTSMYLCASSFEAYQEAFFGQGTRLTVV.

This clonotype has a count of ten or more. The chain links TRBV30 to TRBJ1-3; D not certain. This CDR3 region has 14 residues. The V and J ends lost 0 bases and 0 bases respectively, with 6 bases between them. Germline loops: CDR1 GTSNPN, CDR2 SVGIG (reference sequence). CDR3 in DNA: TGTGCCTGGAGTGTTAGTGTCTCTGGAAACACCATATATTTT. Its protein product is CAWSVSVSGNTIYF.